The present entry profiles one T cell receptor (beta chain) with its context. Its antigen is unidentified. The CDR3 is made up of 12 amino acids. In germline, CDR1 is GTSNPN, CDR2 SVGIG (reference sequence). Expressed TCRB transcripts were sequenced, since all the RNA that had been isolated was reverse transcribed. Here immunoSEQ multiplex PCR was the method, and the copy in TCRdb shows in-frame clones only, minus some. The profile shows under 850,000 clones, around 15% of them singletons. The sample is drawn from a study of beta chain features in type 1 diabetes. Study outcomes and limitations: Shorter TCRB CDR3s, moderately but significantly so, were found in Type 1 diabetes patients in all four CD4+ subsets. When cDNA is sequenced, cells with high TCR expression could be over-represented.

What was sequenced was naive CD4+ T cells from blood. The sequence derives from a young man with type 1 diabetes. The chain carries TRBV30 and TRBJ2-7; D ambiguous. The assigned J gene may be wrong: the sequence end matches TRBJ2-1 better. The CDR3 reads CAWSLNQNEQFF. The CDR3 nucleotides are TGTGCCTGGAGTTTAAACCAGAATGAGCAGTTCTTC.